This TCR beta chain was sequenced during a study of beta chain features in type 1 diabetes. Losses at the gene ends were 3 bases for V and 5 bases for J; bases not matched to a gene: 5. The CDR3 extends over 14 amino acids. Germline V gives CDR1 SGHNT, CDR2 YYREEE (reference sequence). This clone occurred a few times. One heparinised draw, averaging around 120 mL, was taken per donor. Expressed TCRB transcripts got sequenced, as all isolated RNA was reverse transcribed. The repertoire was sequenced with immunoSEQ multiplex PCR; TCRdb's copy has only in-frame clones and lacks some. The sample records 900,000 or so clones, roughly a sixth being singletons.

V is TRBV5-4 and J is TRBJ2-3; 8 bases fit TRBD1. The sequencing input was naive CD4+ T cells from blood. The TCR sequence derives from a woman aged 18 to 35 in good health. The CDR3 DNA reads TGTGCCAGCAGCTGGGGCAGGGGGCAAGATACGCAGTATTTT. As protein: CASSWGRGQDTQYF.